This T cell receptor (beta chain) emerged from a study of T-cell memory formation after mild COVID-19. This CDR3 has 9 amino acids. The V end lost 8 bases, the J end lost 7 bases, and 5 bases lay between the germline ends. TCRdb passed the 5' RACE reads through MiXCR, listing each CDR3 protein once. The sample has a few hundred thousand distinct CDR3 sequences, around 15% seen once. Study observations and caveats: Mainly CM and EM harbored the contracting CD4+ clones; mainly EMRA harbored the CD8+ ones.

In the case of this clonotype: The antigen is not known.

The chain has TRBV12-3 or TRBV12-4 and TRBJ1-1, with D perhaps matching TRBD1 (5 bases). The sequence derives from a man aged 18 to 29 who had mild COVID-19 (a few samples of this study predate the infection). Cell type and time point are not known. Sample: PBMCs or a T cell subset sorted from them (not recorded which). The CDR3 protein is CASGGEAFF. The DNA of the CDR3 is TGTGCCAGCGGGGGTGAAGCTTTCTTT.